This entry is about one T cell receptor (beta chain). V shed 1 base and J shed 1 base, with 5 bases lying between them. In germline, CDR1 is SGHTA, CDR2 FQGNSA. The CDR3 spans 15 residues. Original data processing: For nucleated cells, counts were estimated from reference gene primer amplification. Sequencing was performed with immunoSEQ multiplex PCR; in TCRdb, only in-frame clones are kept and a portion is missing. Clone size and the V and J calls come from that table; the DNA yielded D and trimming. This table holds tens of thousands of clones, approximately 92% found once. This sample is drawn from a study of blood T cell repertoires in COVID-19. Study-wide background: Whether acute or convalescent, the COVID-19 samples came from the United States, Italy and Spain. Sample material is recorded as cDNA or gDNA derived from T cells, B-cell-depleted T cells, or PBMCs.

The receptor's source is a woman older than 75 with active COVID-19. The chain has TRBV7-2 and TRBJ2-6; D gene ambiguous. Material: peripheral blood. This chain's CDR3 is CASSLVMSGANVLTF. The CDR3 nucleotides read TGTGCCAGCAGCTTAGTAATGTCTGGGGCCAACGTCCTGACTTTC.